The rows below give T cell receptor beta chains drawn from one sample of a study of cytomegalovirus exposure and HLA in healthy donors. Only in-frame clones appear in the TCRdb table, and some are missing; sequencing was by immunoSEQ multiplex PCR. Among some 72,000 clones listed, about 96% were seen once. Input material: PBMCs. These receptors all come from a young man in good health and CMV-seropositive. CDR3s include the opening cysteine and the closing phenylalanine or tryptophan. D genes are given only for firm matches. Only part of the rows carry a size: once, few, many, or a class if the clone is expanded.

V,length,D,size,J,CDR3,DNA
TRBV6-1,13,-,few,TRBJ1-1,CASRVAMNTEAFF,TGTGCCAGCAGGGTTGCGATGAACACTGAAGCTTTCTTT
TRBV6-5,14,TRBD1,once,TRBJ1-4,CASSDAGGEEKLFF,TGTGCCAGCAGCGACGCAGGGGGCGAAGAAAAACTGTTTTTT
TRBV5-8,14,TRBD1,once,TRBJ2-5,CASSADRSQETQYF,TGTGCCAGCAGCGCGGACAGGAGCCAAGAGACCCAGTACTTC
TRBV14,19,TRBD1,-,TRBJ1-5,CASSQWPGGRDRGNQPQHF,TGTGCCAGCAGCCAATGGCCCGGTGGGCGGGACAGGGGCAATCAGCCCCAGCATTTT
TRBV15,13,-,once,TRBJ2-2,CATSRAYTGELFF,TGTGCCACCAGCAGAGCTTACACCGGGGAGCTGTTTTTT
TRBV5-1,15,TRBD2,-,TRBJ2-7,CASSGTLADPYEQYF,TGCGCCAGCAGCGGAACACTAGCGGATCCCTACGAGCAGTACTTC
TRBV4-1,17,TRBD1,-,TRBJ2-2,CASSLHPGQTNTGELFF,TGCGCCAGCAGCCTTCACCCGGGACAGACAAACACCGGGGAGCTGTTTTTT
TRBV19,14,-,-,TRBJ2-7,CASSIGPGSYEQYF,TGTGCCAGTAGTATAGGCCCGGGGAGCTACGAGCAGTACTTC
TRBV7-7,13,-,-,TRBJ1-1,CASSSRVDTEAFF,TGTGCTAGCAGCTCCCGGGTGGACACTGAAGCTTTCTTT
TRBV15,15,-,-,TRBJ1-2,CATSRDRGMSYGYTF,TGTGCCACCAGCAGAGATCGAGGGATGAGCTATGGCTACACCTTC